These 13 T cell receptor beta chains share one sample of origin, sequenced in a study of shared clonotypes between healthy human individuals. Method: immunoSEQ multiplex PCR; TCRdb's copy keeps in-frame clones and lacks some. There are more than 2,000,000 clones in the sample; 85% to 95% occur only once, and about 0.13% lies in the top ten. Sequencing used naive CD4+ T cells sorted from blood. Documented subset: CD45RA+ positively selected. The receptors derive from a man aged 18 to 30 in good health.

This chain connects TRBV7-2 to TRBJ2-5; the D is unclear. The CDR3 extends over 14 amino acids. Trimming took off 5 bases at V and 1 base at J, with 11 bases between the two ends. In germline, CDR1 is SGHTA, CDR2 FQGNSA. This CDR3 reads CASSLPDPQETQYF. The CDR3 DNA follows: TGTGCCAGCAGCCTCCCGGATCCCCAAGAGACCCAGTACTTC.

Note on this clone: A read error may produce the germline difference seen at one junction end. The J gene is TRBJ2-3, the V gene TRBV7-7; D is ambiguous. This CDR3 comprises 15 residues. The V gene's germline CDR1 is SSHAT and CDR2 FNYEAQ (reference sequence). The CDR3 is CASSPGLSGTDTQYF. DNA for the CDR3: TGTGCTAGCAGCCCCGGGTTATCTGGCACAGATACGCAGTATTTT.

The genes are TRBV6-5 and TRBJ1-1; TRBD1 matches 7 bases. This CDR3 spans 15 amino acids. CDR1 is MNHEY, CDR2 SVGAGI, per germline. V gave up 6 bases and J gave up 11 bases; unmatched junction bases: 18. CDR3 amino acids: CASRRGTELFSGAFF. Written as DNA, the CDR3 is TGTGCCAGCAGACGGGGGACAGAATTGTTCTCGGGCGCTTTCTTT.

The chain couples TRBV5-1 to TRBJ1-1, with a tentative D call TRBD1 (5 bases). This CDR3 contains 14 residues. Germline V gene lookup returns CDR1 SGHRS and CDR2 YFSETQ. V was pared by 0 bases and J by 4 bases, with 10 bases between. The CDR3: CASSLGGGTTEAFF. CDR3 sequence (DNA): TGCGCCAGCAGCTTGGGTGGGGGTACCACTGAAGCTTTCTTT.

The CDR3 sequence is CASSLAGAGADTQYF. For the CDR3, the DNA is TGTGCCAGCAGCTTAGCCGGAGCGGGGGCCGATACGCAGTATTTT. The V and J genes are TRBV7-6 and TRBJ2-3, with TRBD2 matching 8 bases. Germline CDR1 is SGHVS and CDR2 is FNYEAQ. CDR3 size: 15 residues. J gave up 6 bases and V 0 bases, and 5 bases lay outside the gene matches.

V is TRBV2 and J is TRBJ2-1; 11 positions agree with TRBD2. J lost 8 bases, V lost 2 bases, and 8 bases had no gene match. The CDR3 is 16 residues long. Per germline, CDR1 SNHLY and CDR2 FYNNEI. CDR3 loop: CASSESASGGPYEQFF. The CDR3 DNA is TGTGCCAGCAGTGAAAGTGCTAGCGGGGGGCCCTATGAGCAGTTCTTC. The complete variable domain, with remaining parts taken from reference TRBV2 and TRBJ2-1, reads EPEVTQTPSHQVTQMGQEVILRCVPISNHLYFYWYRQILGQKVEFLVSFYNNEISEKSEIFDDQFSVERPDGSNFTLKIRSTKLEDSAMYFCASSESASGGPYEQFFGPGTRLTVL.

The rearrangement links TRBV11-3 to TRBJ2-5, with 7 bases fitting TRBD2. CDR1 and CDR2 from the germline V gene are SGHNT and YENEEA. The ends lost 7 bases at V and 4 bases at J; junction bases unmatched: 6. There are 13 residues in the CDR3. CDR3 bases: TGTGCCAGCACCCCCGGCGGGGGAGAGACCCAGTACTTC. It codes for CASTPGGGETQYF.

This clone was detected only a few times. V and J are TRBV7-9 and TRBJ2-1, with TRBD2 identical over 8 bases. The CDR3 runs to 13 residues. The germline V gene encodes CDR1 SEHNR and CDR2 FQNEAQ (reference sequence). Trimming took 5 bases from V and 14 from J; bases not matched to a gene: 11. The DNA for the CDR3 is TGTGCCAGCAGCGAGACCTCGGGACTAGGCGAGTTCTTC. It is translated as CASSETSGLGEFF.

The chain carries TRBV10-2 and TRBJ1-3; D gene uncertain. V lost 8 bases to trimming and J lost 0 bases, with 8 bases between them. The CDR3 is 13 amino acids. Germline CDR1 reads WSHSY; CDR2 reads SAAADI. CDR3 loop: CASETNSGNTIYF. The CDR3 DNA reads as TGCGCCAGCGAAACAAACTCTGGAAACACCATATATTTT.

This rearrangement joins TRBV19 to TRBJ2-1, with 15 bases identical to TRBD2. Germline assignment: CDR1 LNHDA and CDR2 SQIVND (reference sequence). J gave up 4 bases and V 5 bases, and 9 bases lay outside the gene matches. This CDR3 comprises 18 residues. The CDR3 DNA sequence: TGTGCCAGTAGTGCGAGGACTAGCGGGAGGGCCGATTACAATGAGCAGTTCTTC. It codes for CASSARTSGRADYNEQFF.

On this clone itself: Other DNA sequences of this sample code for an identical CDR3. The chain is built from TRBV7-9 and TRBJ2-1; D is uncertain. Germline CDR1 SEHNR, CDR2 FQNEAQ (reference sequence). V was cut by 1 base and J by 2 bases, with 3 bases left in between. The CDR3 sequence is 13 residues long. CDR3 region: CASSLGAYNEQFF. DNA of the CDR3: TGTGCCAGCAGCTTAGGCGCCTACAATGAGCAGTTCTTC.

CDR3 loop: CASSYGDSGSPLHF. CDR3 DNA: TGTGCCAGCAGCTACGGGGACAGCGGGTCACCCCTCCACTTT. This chain connects TRBV7-6 to TRBJ1-6, with TRBD1 matching over 7 bases. J was trimmed by 10 bases and V by 4 bases; bases with no gene match: 7. The CDR3 is made up of 14 amino acids. Germline V CDR1 and CDR2: SGHVS, FNYEAQ.

The chain combines TRBV5-1 with TRBJ2-3; 8 nucleotides agree with TRBD1. CDR1 is SGHRS, CDR2 YFSETQ, per germline. The CDR3 runs to 15 residues. V lost 4 bases, J lost 3 bases, and 7 bases stayed unmatched. The CDR3 spells CASSGRTGLTDTQYF. The DNA of the CDR3 is TGCGCCAGCAGCGGGAGGACAGGGCTAACAGATACGCAGTATTTT.